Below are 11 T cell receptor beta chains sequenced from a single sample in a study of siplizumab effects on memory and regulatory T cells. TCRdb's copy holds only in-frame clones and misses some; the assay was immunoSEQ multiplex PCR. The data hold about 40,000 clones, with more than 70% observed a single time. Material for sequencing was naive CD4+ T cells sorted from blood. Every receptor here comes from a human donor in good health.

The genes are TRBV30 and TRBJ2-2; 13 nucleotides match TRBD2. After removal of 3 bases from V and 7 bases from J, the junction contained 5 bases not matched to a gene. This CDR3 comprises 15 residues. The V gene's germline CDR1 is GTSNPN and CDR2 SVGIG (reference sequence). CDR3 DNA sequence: TGTGCCTGGAGGGGACTAGCGGGGCACCTCGGGGAGCTGTTTTTT. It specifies CAWRGLAGHLGELFF. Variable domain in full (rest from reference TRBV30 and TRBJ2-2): SQTIHQWPATLVQPVGSPLSLECTVEGTSNPNLYWYRQAAGRGLQLLFYSVGIGQISSEVPQNLSASRPQDRQFILSSKKLLLSDSGFYLCAWRGLAGHLGELFFGEGSRLTVL.

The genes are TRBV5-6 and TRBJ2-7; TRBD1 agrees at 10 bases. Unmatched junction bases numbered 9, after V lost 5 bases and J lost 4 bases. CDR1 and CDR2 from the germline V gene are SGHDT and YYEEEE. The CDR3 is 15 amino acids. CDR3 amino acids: CASRVSGTGVYEQYF. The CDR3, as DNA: TGTGCCAGCAGGGTTTCGGGGACAGGGGTTTACGAGCAGTACTTC.

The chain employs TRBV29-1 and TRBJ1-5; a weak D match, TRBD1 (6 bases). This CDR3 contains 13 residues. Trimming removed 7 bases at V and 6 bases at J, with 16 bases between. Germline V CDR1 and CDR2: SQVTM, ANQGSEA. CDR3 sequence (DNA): TGCAGCGGACAAGGGGGGGCCGGTCAGCCCCAGCATTTT. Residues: CSGQGGAGQPQHF.

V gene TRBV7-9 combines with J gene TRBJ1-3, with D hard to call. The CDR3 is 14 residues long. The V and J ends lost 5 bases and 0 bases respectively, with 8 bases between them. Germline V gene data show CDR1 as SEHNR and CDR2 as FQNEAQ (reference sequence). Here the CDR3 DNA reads TGTGCCAGCAGCGCCCGGGGCTCTGGAAACACCATATATTTT. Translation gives CASSARGSGNTIYF.

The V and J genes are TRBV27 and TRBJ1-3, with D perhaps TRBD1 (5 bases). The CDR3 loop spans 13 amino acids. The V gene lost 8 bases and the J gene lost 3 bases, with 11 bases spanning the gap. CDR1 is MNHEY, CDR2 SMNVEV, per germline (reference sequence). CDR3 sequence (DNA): TGTGCCAGCCACAGTCAGGGTGGAAACACCATATATTTT. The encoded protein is CASHSQGGNTIYF.

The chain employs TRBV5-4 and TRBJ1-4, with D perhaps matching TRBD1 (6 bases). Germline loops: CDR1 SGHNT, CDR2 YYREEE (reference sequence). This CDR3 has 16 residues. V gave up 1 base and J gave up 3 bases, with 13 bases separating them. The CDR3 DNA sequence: TGTGCCAGCAGCTTGAACAGGGACGTTCCTAATGAAAAACTGTTTTTT. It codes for CASSLNRDVPNEKLFF. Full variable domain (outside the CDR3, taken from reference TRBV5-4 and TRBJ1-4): ETGVTQSPTHLIKTRGQQVTLRCSSQSGHNTVSWYQQALGQGPQFIFQYYREEENGRGNFPPRFSGLQFPNYSSELNVNALELDDSALYLCASSLNRDVPNEKLFFGSGTQLSVL.

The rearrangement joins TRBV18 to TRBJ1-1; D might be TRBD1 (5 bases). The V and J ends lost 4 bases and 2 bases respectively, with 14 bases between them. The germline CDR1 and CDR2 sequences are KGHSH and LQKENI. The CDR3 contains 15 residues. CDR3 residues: CASSQGRGLNTEAFF. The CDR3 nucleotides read TGTGCCAGCTCACAAGGTAGGGGCCTTAACACTGAAGCTTTCTTT.

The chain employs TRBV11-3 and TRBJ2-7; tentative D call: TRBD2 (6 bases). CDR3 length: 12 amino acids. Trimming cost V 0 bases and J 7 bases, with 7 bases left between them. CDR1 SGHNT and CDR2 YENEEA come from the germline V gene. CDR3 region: CASSLDRGEQYF. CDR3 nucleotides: TGTGCCAGCAGCTTAGATCGGGGGGAGCAGTACTTC.

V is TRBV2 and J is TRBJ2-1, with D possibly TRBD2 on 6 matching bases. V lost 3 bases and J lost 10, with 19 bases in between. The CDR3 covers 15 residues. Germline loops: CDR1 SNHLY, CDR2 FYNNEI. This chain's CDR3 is CASSDTLAGTGEQFF. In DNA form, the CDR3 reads TGTGCCAGCAGTGATACCCTCGCGGGGACGGGGGAGCAGTTCTTC.

The DNA of the CDR3 is TGTGCCAGTAGTATAGGGGTAGGGGTGAACACTGAAGCTTTCTTT. As protein: CASSIGVGVNTEAFF. The chain links TRBV19 to TRBJ1-1; perhaps TRBD1 as D (5 bases). Germline CDR1 LNHDA, CDR2 SQIVND (reference sequence). The CDR3 is made up of 15 amino acids. Trimming cost V 1 base and J 0 bases, with 9 bases left between them.

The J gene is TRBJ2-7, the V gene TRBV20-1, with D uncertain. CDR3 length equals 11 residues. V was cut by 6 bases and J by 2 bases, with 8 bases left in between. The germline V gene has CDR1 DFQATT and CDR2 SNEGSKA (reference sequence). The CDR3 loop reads CSAPGPYEQYF. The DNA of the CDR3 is TGCAGTGCCCCGGGCCCCTACGAGCAGTACTTC.